The 11 T cell receptor beta chains below come from one sample, sequenced in a study of T-cell memory formation after mild COVID-19 (dated by TCRdb to the early 2020s). The library was made by 5' RACE. Sequencing took place on an Illumina NovaSeq 6000. TCRdb reprocessed the public reads (quality trimming at Q25 with fastp, clone calling with MiXCR) and kept in-frame beta chains. Duplicate CDR3 protein sequences are folded into a single record with the most common DNA and genes. In this sample the table shows approximately 230,000 distinct CDR3 sequences, over 15% of which occur a single time. The ten largest clones capture 3.5% of the sample. The sequenced sample consisted of PBMCs or a T cell subset sorted from them (not recorded which). Every receptor here comes from a man between 18 and 35 years old who had mild COVID-19 (a few samples of this study predate the infection). The sample titles of this study are shuffled in the database, so cell type and time point are left out; the donor was told from shared clones.

The sample holds a few counts of this clonotype. The V call is TRBV24-1, the J call TRBJ2-5; 7 bases are a match to TRBD1. V lost 7 bases, J lost 1 base, and 2 bases stayed unmatched. Germline values: CDR1 KGHDR, CDR2 SFDVKD. The CDR3 runs 13 residues. As DNA, the CDR3 is TGTGCCACCAGAGGGGACAGCCAAGAGACCCAGTACTTC. Residues: CATRGDSQETQYF.

The J gene is TRBJ2-5, the V gene TRBV27; no reliable D call. The CDR3 has 11 residues. Germline V gene sequence: CDR1 MNHEY, CDR2 SMNVEV (reference sequence). Trimming removed 4 bases from V and 10 bases from J, with 10 bases in between. CDR3 coding DNA: TGTGCCAGCAGTTACGGGTTTGACCAGTACTTC. It specifies CASSYGFDQYF.

This clonotype occurred many times. The V call is TRBV6-6, the J call TRBJ2-1; D uncertain. V lost 5 bases to trimming and J lost 12 bases, with 14 bases between them. The CDR3 spans 12 residues. Germline lookup yields CDR1 MNHNY and CDR2 SVGAGI (reference sequence). The CDR3: CASSQDQTGQFF. In DNA, the CDR3 is TGTGCCAGCAGTCAAGACCAAACGGGGCAGTTCTTC.

This chain joins TRBV14 and TRBJ2-5; D may match TRBD1 or TRBD2 (5 bases each). Trimming took 4 bases from V and 6 from J, leaving 18 bases between them. CDR1 and CDR2 from the germline V gene are SGHDN and FVKESK. CDR3 length: 15 amino acids. The CDR3 DNA reads as TGTGCCAGCAGCCGAGAAACCGGGGCCGTGAAGACCCAGTACTTC. Translating it yields CASSRETGAVKTQYF.

The rearrangement joins TRBV5-1 to TRBJ1-1; D may be TRBD1 (6 bases). V lost 5 bases and J 6 bases, leaving 11 bases between the germline ends. The CDR3 has 12 residues. Germline CDR1 SGHRS, CDR2 YFSETQ. CDR3 sequence reads: CASRPDRAEAFF. The CDR3 region has the DNA TGCGCCAGCAGACCGGACAGAGCTGAAGCTTTCTTT.

The table lists this clonotype with a few counts. The rearrangement uses TRBV20-1 and TRBJ1-2; possibly TRBD1 for D (5 bases). Germline V lookup: CDR1 DFQATT, CDR2 SNEGSKA (reference sequence). V was pared by 3 bases and J by 1 base, with 6 bases between. This CDR3 has 12 amino acids. This chain's CDR3 is CSARDNNYGYTF. Written as DNA, the CDR3 is TGCAGTGCTAGGGACAATAACTATGGCTACACCTTC.

This clonotype showed up just a few times. This chain joins TRBV2 and TRBJ1-5; TRBD1 agrees at 8 bases. There are 13 residues in the CDR3. Germline loops: CDR1 SNHLY, CDR2 FYNNEI. V gave up 6 bases and J gave up 7 bases; unmatched junction bases: 5. The CDR3 region is CASSPGQDQPQHF. DNA for the CDR3: TGTGCCAGCAGCCCGGGACAGGACCAGCCCCAGCATTTT.

The chain recombines TRBV30 with TRBJ2-7, with a weak D call TRBD1 (6 bases). Germline V gives CDR1 GTSNPN, CDR2 SVGIG (reference sequence). Trimming stripped 3 bases from V and 2 bases from J, with 17 bases between. CDR3 length: 15 residues. This CDR3 reads CAWRARGIGPYEQYF. DNA for the CDR3: TGTGCCTGGAGGGCGAGGGGGATTGGCCCCTACGAGCAGTACTTC.

This clonotype was seen a handful of times. The V and J genes are TRBV5-1 and TRBJ2-7; tentatively, D is TRBD2 (5 bases). Trimming shortened V by 1 base and J by 3 bases, and 8 bases separated the two germline ends. The germline V gene encodes CDR1 SGHRS and CDR2 YFSETQ. The CDR3 has 13 amino acids. CDR3 in DNA: TGCGCCAGCAGCTTGAAAACTAGCTACGAGCAGTACTTC. It translates to CASSLKTSYEQYF.

This clonotype came up a few times. The chain carries TRBV12-3 or TRBV12-4 and TRBJ2-1; 7 positions match TRBD1. Germline trimming cut 8 bases from V and 9 bases from J; bases unmatched to any gene: 13. The CDR3 covers 14 residues. CDR3: CASGPTGPGIEQFF. CDR3 bases: TGTGCCAGCGGTCCGACAGGGCCCGGGATTGAGCAGTTCTTC.

There are many counts of this clonotype. The rearrangement links TRBV12-3 or TRBV12-4 to TRBJ1-4; D is unresolved. The CDR3 sequence is 15 residues long. V was cut by 5 bases and J by 0 bases, with 10 bases left in between. The CDR3 nucleotides are TGTGCCAGCAGTCCCCCAGGAACAACTAATGAAAAACTGTTTTTT. Translated, it gives CASSPPGTTNEKLFF.